Each of the 26 T cell receptor beta chains below was sequenced from the same sample in a study of T cell responses to AZD1222 COVID-19 vaccine. The repertoire was sequenced with immunoSEQ multiplex PCR; TCRdb's copy has only in-frame clones and lacks some. The data show 90,000 to 150,000 clones, roughly 90% seen once. This specimen consisted of peripheral blood, obtained on day 0 of AZD1222 vaccination. Receptor source: an adult in good health.

The CDR3 bases are TGTGCCAGCAGCGTAGTAGGCACAGAAAGGACCTACACCTTC. This gives the protein CASSVVGTERTYTF. The chain employs TRBV9 and TRBJ1-2; D uncertain. In germline, CDR1 is SGDLS, CDR2 YYNGEE. V lost 0 bases, J lost 10 bases, and 16 bases lay in between. The CDR3 is 14 residues long.

The gene calls are TRBV4-3 and TRBJ1-1; D is undetermined. The CDR3 runs to 15 residues. Germline V gene lookup returns CDR1 LGHNA and CDR2 YSLEER. Trimming removed 7 bases from V and 3 bases from J, with 18 bases in between. CDR3 DNA sequence: TGCGCCAGCACGAAAACCGTTGACGTGGACACTGAAGCTTTCTTT. This encodes CASTKTVDVDTEAFF.

The chain joins TRBV10-3 to TRBJ2-3, with 8 bases fitting TRBD1. Trimming removed 6 bases from V and 3 bases from J; junction bases left unmatched: 8. The CDR3 runs to 15 residues. The germline CDR1 and CDR2 sequences are ENHRY and SYGVKD. Here the CDR3 reads CAISRGQGETDTQYF. The CDR3 DNA reads TGTGCCATCAGCAGAGGACAGGGCGAAACAGATACGCAGTATTTT.

This rearrangement joins TRBV6-2 or TRBV6-3 to TRBJ1-1; D call uncertain. Looked up from germline, CDR1 is MNHEY and CDR2 is SVGEGT. V lost 5 bases, J lost 0 bases, and 16 bases lay in between. CDR3 size: 16 residues. The DNA for the CDR3 is TGTGCCAGCAGTCTCGGCGGGCATTTCATGAACACTGAAGCTTTCTTT. Its translation: CASSLGGHFMNTEAFF.

The chain uses TRBV6-4 and TRBJ1-2; TRBD1 is a possible D gene (5 bases). The CDR3 covers 12 residues. CDR1 and CDR2 (germline): MRHNA, SNTAGT. With 6 bases removed from V and 7 bases from J, the gap between germline ends came to 12 bases. Written as DNA, the CDR3 is TGTGCCAGCAGATCCCAGGGAGGTGGCTACACCTTC. Translation gives CASRSQGGGYTF.

The rearrangement joins TRBV7-2 to TRBJ2-3; tentative D call: TRBD1 (5 bases). V was clipped by 2 bases and J by 8 bases, with 17 bases between them. This CDR3 contains 15 residues. Per germline, CDR1 SGHTA and CDR2 FQGNSA. The chain's CDR3 is CASSLKGQGRGTQYF. DNA for the CDR3: TGTGCCAGCAGCTTAAAGGGCCAAGGTAGGGGTACGCAGTATTTT.

V and J are TRBV14 and TRBJ2-4, with a possible D match to TRBD2 (5 bases). The length of the CDR3 is 13 residues. V lost 3 bases and J 9 bases, leaving 12 bases between the germline ends. Germline CDR1 is SGHDN and CDR2 is FVKESK. CDR3 loop: CASSHPGGGIQYF. CDR3 sequence (DNA): TGTGCCAGCAGCCACCCCGGAGGAGGCATTCAGTACTTC.

The V gene is TRBV5-1, the J gene TRBJ1-1; D ambiguous. V lost 0 bases to trimming and J lost 4 bases, with 13 bases between them. The CDR3 length is 15 residues. Per germline, CDR1 SGHRS and CDR2 YFSETQ. CDR3 loop: CASSLERPVGTEAFF. The CDR3, as DNA: TGCGCCAGCAGCTTGGAACGCCCAGTGGGCACTGAAGCTTTCTTT.

For the CDR3, the DNA is TGTGCCAGCAGTTTGACACGCGAGCAGTACTTC. This codes for CASSLTREQYF. The chain carries TRBV28 and TRBJ2-7; D unclear. Trimming cost V 3 bases and J 6 bases, with 6 bases left between them. The CDR3 has 11 amino acids. Per germline, CDR1 MDHEN and CDR2 SYDVKM. Full variable domain (missing parts from reference TRBV28 and TRBJ2-7): DVKVTQSSRYLVKRTGEKVFLECVQDMDHENMFWYRQDPGLGLRLIYFSYDVKMKEKGDIPEGYSVSREKKERFSLILESASTNQTSMYLCASSLTREQYFGPGTRLTVT.

This rearrangement joins TRBV5-3 to TRBJ1-4; 9 bases map to TRBD1. TRBV5-3 is sorted into the ORF group, with uncertain function. V dropped 3 bases and J dropped 2; count of bases not matched to a gene: 17. This CDR3 region has 20 residues. Written as DNA, the CDR3 is TGTGCCAGAAGCTCCGGGACAGGGAGGAGGAGGCCCCCGACTAATGAAAAACTGTTTTTT. Its protein product is CARSSGTGRRRPPTNEKLFF.

The chain combines TRBV5-1 with TRBJ2-7; 8 bases align to TRBD1. The trim removed 7 bases at V and 0 bases at J, leaving 15 bases unmatched. CDR3 length equals 17 residues. Germline V gives CDR1 SGHRS, CDR2 YFSETQ. The CDR3 nucleotides are TGCGCCAGCCTGCCTGGGGCGCAGGGGACAGGCTCCTACGAGCAGTACTTC. Encoded protein: CASLPGAQGTGSYEQYF.

The chain links TRBV5-1 to TRBJ2-1, with 13 positions matching TRBD2. Germline CDR1 SGHRS, CDR2 YFSETQ. The CDR3 sequence is 19 residues long. With 3 bases clipped from V and 0 bases from J, the junction kept 9 bases outside the gene matches. The CDR3 nucleotides read TGCGCCAGCAGCTCCCCCGGGACTAGCGGGAAGAGCTCCTACAATGAGCAGTTCTTC. Its protein product is CASSSPGTSGKSSYNEQFF.

This clone has just a few counts. This chain joins TRBV29-1 and TRBJ1-4; a weak D match, TRBD1 (5 bases). This CDR3 contains 15 residues. Germline V lookup: CDR1 SQVTM, CDR2 ANQGSEA. Between the trimmed V and J ends, which lost 6 bases and 6 bases, there was a span of 20 bases. This chain's CDR3 is CSVKGEGREYEKLFF. The DNA for the CDR3 is TGCAGCGTCAAAGGGGAGGGCAGAGAATATGAAAAACTGTTTTTT.

The chain combines TRBV9 with TRBJ2-7, with D hard to call. Trimming left V 2 bases short and J 4 bases short, with 16 bases between. From germline, CDR1 is SGDLS and CDR2 YYNGEE. The CDR3 is 15 amino acids. In DNA form, the CDR3 reads TGTGCCAGCAGCGTTGCTGGGGTAGGTTTGTACGAGCAGTACTTC. This encodes CASSVAGVGLYEQYF.

The rearrangement joins TRBV18 to TRBJ1-5; D unresolved. The ends were cut back, 6 bases at V and 11 bases at J, with 14 bases in the middle. The CDR3 length is 12 residues. Germline loops: CDR1 KGHSH, CDR2 LQKENI. The CDR3 here is CASSPPGEAQHF. The CDR3 nucleotides are TGTGCCAGCTCCCCCCCCGGGGAGGCCCAGCATTTT.

CDR3 residues: CASSLDGQGAGTDTQYF. The CDR3 DNA reads as TGCGCCAGCAGCTTGGACGGACAGGGGGCGGGCACAGATACGCAGTATTTT. The rearrangement links TRBV5-1 to TRBJ2-3; 11 positions match TRBD1. Germline-derived CDR1 and CDR2 are SGHRS and YFSETQ. Trimming removed 0 bases from V and 1 base from J; junction bases left unmatched: 4. The CDR3 runs to 17 residues.

J is TRBJ1-2 and V is TRBV11-2; 10 nucleotides line up with TRBD1. In germline, CDR1 is SGHAT, CDR2 FQNNGV. V shed 5 bases, J shed 4 bases, and the junction held 4 bases outside the gene matches. The CDR3 contains 14 residues. The CDR3 spells CASSPDRGSYGYTF. The CDR3 bases are TGTGCCAGCAGCCCGGACAGGGGGTCCTATGGCTACACCTTC.

J is TRBJ1-1 and V is TRBV4-1; a weak D match, TRBD1 (6 bases). Germline V gene lookup returns CDR1 MGHRA and CDR2 YSYEKL. This CDR3 region has 15 residues. Trimming pared 1 base from V and 4 bases from J, leaving 13 bases between. CDR3 bases: TGCGCCAGCAGCCAAGGGAGGGGGGTCGGCACTGAAGCTTTCTTT. Translating it yields CASSQGRGVGTEAFF.

The chain couples TRBV7-9 to TRBJ1-3; D is uncertain. Deletions cut 4 bases from V and 0 bases from J, with 16 bases between. CDR3 size: 17 residues. Germline V gene sequence: CDR1 SEHNR, CDR2 FQNEAQ (reference sequence). The CDR3 DNA sequence: TGTGCCAGCAGCTCCGGGCCCGGCAGTCTCTCTGGAAACACCATATATTTT. As protein: CASSSGPGSLSGNTIYF.

The chain recombines TRBV7-3 with TRBJ1-2, with 9 bases matching TRBD1. Germline V CDR1 and CDR2: SGHTA, FQGTGA. V shed 3 bases, J shed 8 bases, and the junction held 7 bases outside the gene matches. The CDR3 covers 14 residues. Written as DNA, the CDR3 is TGTGCCAGCAGCTTTGGACAGGGGAACAGGGGCTACACCTTC. Amino acids: CASSFGQGNRGYTF. The variable domain in full, with the rest retrieved from reference TRBV7-3 and TRBJ1-2, is GAGVSQTPSNKVTEKGKYVELRCDPISGHTALYWYRQSLGQGPEFLIYFQGTGAADDSGLPNDRFFAVRPEGSVSTLKIQRTERGDSAVYLCASSFGQGNRGYTFGSGTRLTVV.

The V and J genes are TRBV19 and TRBJ2-3; D call uncertain. With 3 bases removed from V and 2 bases from J, the gap between germline ends came to 9 bases. The CDR3 length is 14 residues. Germline CDR1 LNHDA, CDR2 SQIVND (reference sequence). The CDR3 coding sequence is TGTGCCAGTAGTATTTCAACAGCCACAGATACGCAGTATTTT. As protein: CASSISTATDTQYF.

The chain couples TRBV14 to TRBJ1-2; TRBD1 might be the D (6 bases). Trimming removed 4 bases at V and 7 bases at J, with 13 bases between. The germline V gene has CDR1 SGHDN and CDR2 FVKESK. CDR3 length: 13 amino acids. This CDR3 is CASSPIGGGGYTF. As DNA, the CDR3 is TGTGCCAGCAGCCCCATTGGGGGCGGTGGCTACACCTTC.

The V and J genes are TRBV7-9 and TRBJ1-1, with D possibly TRBD1 on 5 matching bases. This CDR3 spans 13 amino acids. V shed 2 bases and J shed 5 bases, with 9 bases lying between them. The germline CDR1 and CDR2 sequences are SEHNR and FQNEAQ (reference sequence). CDR3 bases: TGTGCCAGCAGCTTAAGGGGTGAAACTGAAGCTTTCTTT. Protein product: CASSLRGETEAFF. The complete variable domain, with remaining parts taken from reference TRBV7-9 and TRBJ1-1, reads DTGVSQNPRHKITKRGQNVTFRCDPISEHNRLYWYRQTLGQGPEFLTYFQNEAQLEKSRLLSDRFSAERPKGSFSTLEIQRTEQGDSAMYLCASSLRGETEAFFGQGTRLTVV.

The genes are TRBV12-3 or TRBV12-4 and TRBJ2-1; possible D gene TRBD2, 5 bases. V dropped 6 bases and J dropped 9 bases, with 12 bases sitting between them. The length of the CDR3 is 12 residues. The CDR3 region has the DNA TGTGCCAGCAGGGCCACTAGGTTTGAGCAGTTCTTC. This translates into CASRATRFEQFF.

The chain combines TRBV28 with TRBJ2-7; the match to TRBD1 covers 8 bases. V lost 10 bases, J lost 1 base, and 9 bases stayed unmatched. Looked up from germline, CDR1 is MDHEN and CDR2 is SYDVKM. The CDR3 is 14 residues long. The CDR3 sequence is CATQTGTGSYEQYF. The CDR3 coding sequence is TGTGCCACCCAGACCGGGACAGGTTCCTACGAGCAGTACTTC.

The chain has TRBV28 and TRBJ1-3; D uncertain. The CDR3 contains 14 residues. Germline V gene lookup returns CDR1 MDHEN and CDR2 SYDVKM. The V end was cut by 8 bases, the J end by 0 bases, with 11 bases between. CDR3 sequence (DNA): TGTGCCAGCTCATCTAGCTACTCTGGAAACACCATATATTTT. It yields the protein CASSSSYSGNTIYF.